This is a list of T cell receptor beta chains from one sample in a study of T cell responses to AZD1222 COVID-19 vaccine. This table comes from immunoSEQ multiplex PCR, and its TCRdb copy is limited to in-frame clones, with some not included. This sample has over 100,000 clones, with roughly 89% found just once. The specimen was peripheral blood, collected on day 0 of AZD1222 vaccination. The receptors stem from an adult in good health. Each CDR3 is given with its conserved first and last residue. A D gene is named only where the DNA matches it firmly. Size tells how often a clone was seen (once, few, many) or the class of an expanded clone, and some rows leave it out.

cdr3_nt	cdr3_aa	v_call	clone_size	d_call	j_call
TGCGCCAGCAGCCGGGAAGGGGGCTCACCCCTCCACTTT	CASSREGGSPLHF	TRBV5-1	.	TRBD1	TRBJ1-6
TGTGCCAGCAGTTCCTCGGACAGGATTCAGCCCCAGCATTTT	CASSSSDRIQPQHF	TRBV28	.	TRBD1	TRBJ1-5
TGTGCCAGCAGGACAGGTGGGCATTCACCCCTCCACTTT	CASRTGGHSPLHF	TRBV12-3/TRBV12-4	once	.	TRBJ1-6
TGTGCCAGCAGTTACAGGACTAGCGGGAGATATGAGCAGTTCTTC	CASSYRTSGRYEQFF	TRBV6-2/TRBV6-3	.	TRBD2	TRBJ2-1
TGTGCCAGCAGGCAACAGGGCTCCTACGAGCAGTACTTC	CASRQQGSYEQYF	TRBV6-5	.	.	TRBJ2-7
TGTGCCAGTAGGAAGACTGGGAACGCAGATACGCAGTATTTT	CASRKTGNADTQYF	TRBV19	.	.	TRBJ2-3
TGTGCCAGCAAATACGACAGGGTAAAGGAAAAACTGTTTTTT	CASKYDRVKEKLFF	TRBV2	.	TRBD1	TRBJ1-4
TGTGCCAGCAGCTCCCCTAGCGGCCAAGAGACCCAGTACTTC	CASSSPSGQETQYF	TRBV5-4	.	TRBD2	TRBJ2-5
TGTGCCAGCTCACCGGGGACCGGGACTAGCGGGTCTAGCACAGATACGCAGTATTTT	CASSPGTGTSGSSTDTQYF	TRBV18	once	TRBD2	TRBJ2-3
TGTGCCAGCAGTTTATTAAGGGGCGGGGGAGATGAGCAGTTCTTC	CASSLLRGGGDEQFF	TRBV27	.	TRBD2	TRBJ2-1
TGTGCCAGCAGTTACTCCGGGACAGGGAACACTGAAGCTTTCTTT	CASSYSGTGNTEAFF	TRBV6-6	.	TRBD1	TRBJ1-1
TGTGCCAGCAGCCAAGGAGGAAGCACAGATACGCAGTATTTT	CASSQGGSTDTQYF	TRBV16	.	.	TRBJ2-3
TGCGCCAGCAGCCCCGGACTAGCGGGAGGGCGGCAGTATTTT	CASSPGLAGGRQYF	TRBV4-1	.	TRBD2	TRBJ2-3
TGTGCCAGCAGAGATACAGGGATAGAGACCCAGTACTTC	CASRDTGIETQYF	TRBV7-9	once	.	TRBJ2-5
TGTGCCATCACCGGTGGGAGCCAGGTTGAGCAGTTCTTC	CAITGGSQVEQFF	TRBV10-3	.	.	TRBJ2-1
TGTGCCAGCAGCTTGTCAGGGGGGACTGAAGCTTTCTTT	CASSLSGGTEAFF	TRBV7-3	once	TRBD1	TRBJ1-1
TGTGCCAGCAGCCAGATAATCAAGGGGGGCGCGGGAGGTTCACCCCTCCACTTT	CASSQIIKGGAGGSPLHF	TRBV4-2	.	.	TRBJ1-6
TGTGCCACCAGCAGAGATTGGGCAGGGGCAGAGACCCAGTACTTC	CATSRDWAGAETQYF	TRBV15	once	.	TRBJ2-5
TGCGCCAGCAGCTCAACAGGGAAGGACTATGGCTACACCTTC	CASSSTGKDYGYTF	TRBV5-1	.	.	TRBJ1-2
TGCAGCGTTTTTACCGCGGGGGTCGACTACGAGCAGTACTTC	CSVFTAGVDYEQYF	TRBV29-1	.	TRBD2	TRBJ2-7
TGTGCCAGCAGTTATGGGGATGTGAGGGGGGCCAACGTCCTGACTTTC	CASSYGDVRGANVLTF	TRBV6-2/TRBV6-3	few	.	TRBJ2-6
TGTGCCAGCAGCGTAGGGGCTAGCGGGAGCTGGGAGCAGTACTTC	CASSVGASGSWEQYF	TRBV9	.	TRBD2	TRBJ2-7
TGTGCCAGCAGCTTGGTGGACTGGGCCAACGAGCAGTACTTC	CASSLVDWANEQYF	TRBV5-6	.	.	TRBJ2-7
TGTGCCAGCAGTTACATCACAGATACGCAGTATTTT	CASSYITDTQYF	TRBV2	.	.	TRBJ2-3